The text below deals with one TCR beta chain. Its antigen has not been determined. Base qualities are not at hand, and no much larger clone is one base apart. The data derive from a study of blood T cell repertoires in COVID-19 (TCRdb year 2020). For the wider study: The collaborator samples originated in the United States, Italy and Spain and spanned the acute and convalescent phases of COVID-19. HLA class I and class II types, where available, came from metadata supplied by the sample provider rather than from assay-based typing. The material from the prospective study consisted of cDNA or gDNA derived from T cells, B-cell-depleted T cells, or PBMCs. Samples were obtained from the ongoing ImmuneRACE study (first 160 participants) and from 1,254 subjects provided by 6 global collaborators. Subjects who had been exposed to COVID-19, were actively infected with it, or had recovered from it provided the deeply sampled blood TCRbeta repertoires that made up the dataset. A freely available public database, intended as a resource for researchers studying the immune response to SARS-CoV-2, is where the repertoires were released. A de-identified subject ID, COVID-19 status, age in years and sex were almost always included in the sample metadata. Study-level results and caveats: The quantity of clinical and demographic metadata differed by source and by participant and was supplied without curation.

In Seattle, one collaborating source enrolled patients while the infection was active and tracked those patients longitudinally over the course of disease. The collaborating institutions used their own protocols to collect whole blood in K2EDTA tubes. For TCRbeta analysis, collaborators shipped samples as frozen whole blood, isolated PBMCs, or DNA extracted from either of those sample types. V lost 3 bases and J lost 2 bases, and the count of bases not matched to a germline gene is 5. According to the germline V gene (reference sequence), CDR1 reads DFQATT and CDR2 reads SNEGSKA. From the cysteine through the phenylalanine, the CDR3 covers 14 amino acids. The CDR3 DNA has 42 bases and is translated from base 1. TCRbeta CDR3 regions were amplified from genomic DNA by means of the immunoSEQ Assay, a bias-controlled multiplex PCR. On the authors' methods: The number of nucleated cells in each sample was estimated by amplification of reference gene primers within the assay. To quantify the absolute abundance of each unique TCRbeta CDR3 rearrangement, sequence reads were collapsed and filtered. For each sample, productive Simpson clonality was calculated as the square root of Simpson's diversity index over productive rearrangements. TCRdb re-hosts the immuneACCESS table, in-frame sequences only. Its copies lack some clones; in the studies checked, an unresolved V gene accounts for under half of them, and the cause for the rest is not known. V, J and clone size reflect that table, while D and trimming were determined from the DNA. The sample table lists fewer than 650,000 clones, roughly nine tenths of them with a count of one. In total, the top ten clones hold 7.8% of the sample.

The receptor comes from a woman aged 45-60 years with COVID-19, enrolled during active disease. Sequenced input: peripheral blood. This chain is built from TRBV20-1 and TRBJ1-2, with 8 middle bases fitting TRBD1. The CDR3 reads CSASRQGWNYGYTF. The sequenced DNA: TGCAGTGCTAGTAGACAGGGGTGGAACTATGGCTACACCTTC.